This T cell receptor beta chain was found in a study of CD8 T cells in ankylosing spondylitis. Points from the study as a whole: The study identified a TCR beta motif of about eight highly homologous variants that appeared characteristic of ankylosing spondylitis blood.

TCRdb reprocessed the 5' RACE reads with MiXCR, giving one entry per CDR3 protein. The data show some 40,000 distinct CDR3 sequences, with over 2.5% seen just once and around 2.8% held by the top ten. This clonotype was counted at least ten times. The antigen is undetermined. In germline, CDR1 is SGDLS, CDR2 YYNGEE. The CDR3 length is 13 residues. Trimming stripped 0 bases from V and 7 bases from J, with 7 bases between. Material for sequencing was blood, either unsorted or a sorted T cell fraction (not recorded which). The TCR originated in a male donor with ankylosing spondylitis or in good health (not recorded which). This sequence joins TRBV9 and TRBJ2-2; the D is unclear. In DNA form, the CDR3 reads TGTGCCAGCAGCGTAGCTACGAACGGGGAGCTGTTTTTT. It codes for CASSVATNGELFF.